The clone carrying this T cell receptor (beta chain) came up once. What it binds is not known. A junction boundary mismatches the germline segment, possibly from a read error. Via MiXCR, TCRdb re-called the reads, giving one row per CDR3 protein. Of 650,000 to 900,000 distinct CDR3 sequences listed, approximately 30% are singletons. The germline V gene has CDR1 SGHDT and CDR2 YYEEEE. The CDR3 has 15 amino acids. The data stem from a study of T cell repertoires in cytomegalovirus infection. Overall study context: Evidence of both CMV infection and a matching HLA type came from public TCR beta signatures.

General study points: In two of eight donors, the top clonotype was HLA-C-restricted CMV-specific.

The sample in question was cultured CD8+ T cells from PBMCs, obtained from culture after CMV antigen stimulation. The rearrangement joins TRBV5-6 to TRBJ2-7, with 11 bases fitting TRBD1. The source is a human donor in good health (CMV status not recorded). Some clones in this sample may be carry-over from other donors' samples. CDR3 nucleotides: TGTGCCAGCAGCTTGGACCGGACAGGGGGCAGGGGTTGGAACTTC. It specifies CASSLDRTGGRGWNF.